The next 18 T cell receptor beta chains were all read from a single sample in a study of blood T cell repertoires in COVID-19. Clones were sequenced by immunoSEQ multiplex PCR, and TCRdb holds only the in-frame ones, with some missing. The sample yields 200,000 to 250,000 clones, around 80% seen once. Sequenced sample: PBMCs or T cells enriched from blood (not recorded which). The source is a man aged 60 to 69 who had recovered from COVID-19.

The V call is TRBV24-1, the J call TRBJ2-7; 7 nucleotides agree with TRBD1. With 4 bases clipped from V and 2 bases from J, the junction kept 10 bases outside the gene matches. The CDR3 spans 16 residues. CDR1 is KGHDR, CDR2 SFDVKD, per germline. CDR3 nucleotides: TGTGCCACCAGTGAAACAACCGGGACAGCGCCCTACGAGCAGTACTTC. Encoded protein: CATSETTGTAPYEQYF.

V and J are TRBV6-5 and TRBJ2-7, with 8 bases that match TRBD2. Per germline, CDR1 MNHEY and CDR2 SVGAGI. The CDR3 runs to 15 residues. V gave up 0 bases and J gave up 5 bases; unmatched junction bases: 6. The CDR3 loop reads CASSYSGTSGHEQYF. DNA for the CDR3: TGTGCCAGCAGTTACTCGGGTACTAGCGGACACGAGCAGTACTTC.

This clone is a singleton in its sample. The V and J genes are TRBV19 and TRBJ2-2; 7 bases line up with TRBD1. This CDR3 is 15 amino acids long. From germline, CDR1 is LNHDA and CDR2 SQIVND (reference sequence). With 7 bases clipped from V and 4 bases from J, the junction kept 9 bases outside the gene matches. CDR3 nucleotide sequence: TGTGCCAGTATACGGAGAGGGGGCGCCACCGGGGAGCTGTTTTTT. Translation: CASIRRGGATGELFF.

DNA of the CDR3: TGTGCCATCAGTGAGGGAAGGGGATTTGCTGGAAACACCATATATTTT. This gives the protein CAISEGRGFAGNTIYF. The chain links TRBV10-3 to TRBJ1-3; TRBD1 is a possible D gene (5 bases). Deletions cut 2 bases from V and 2 bases from J, with 13 bases between. CDR1 is ENHRY and CDR2 is SYGVKD in the germline V gene. The length of the CDR3 is 16 residues.

This chain connects TRBV5-6 to TRBJ1-1, with D uncertain. The CDR3 is made up of 18 amino acids. The ends were cut back, 1 base at V and 1 base at J, with 20 bases in the middle. Germline V gene lookup returns CDR1 SGHDT and CDR2 YYEEEE. The CDR3 loop is CASSLLGVIMLENTEAFF. CDR3 in DNA: TGTGCCAGCAGCTTGCTCGGGGTTATCATGCTTGAGAACACTGAAGCTTTCTTT.

The chain couples TRBV7-2 to TRBJ2-7, with D perhaps TRBD2 (6 bases). V lost 5 bases and J lost 1, with 12 bases in between. The CDR3 length is 14 residues. Germline lookup yields CDR1 SGHTA and CDR2 FQGNSA. The CDR3, as DNA: TGTGCCAGCAGCACGGGACTCATTTCCTACGAGCAGTACTTC. The encoded protein is CASSTGLISYEQYF.

In DNA, the CDR3 is TGTGCCAGCAGGACAGGGGGCGCGAATAGGAATTCACCCCTCCACTTT. This gives the protein CASRTGGANRNSPLHF. This rearrangement joins TRBV2 to TRBJ1-6; TRBD1 agrees at 10 bases. The V and J ends lost 6 bases and 7 bases, in that order; junction bases with no gene match: 9. Germline loops: CDR1 SNHLY, CDR2 FYNNEI. This CDR3 region has 16 residues.

This clone was observed a single time. The rearrangement joins TRBV19 to TRBJ2-2; D is unresolved. This CDR3 comprises 14 residues. Germline CDR1 and CDR2: LNHDA and SQIVND (reference sequence). V was trimmed by 4 bases and J by 2 bases, leaving 8 bases between them. The CDR3: CASSTTVNTGELFF. The CDR3 DNA reads TGTGCCAGTAGTACGACTGTTAACACCGGGGAGCTGTTTTTT. The full variable domain, with the rest looked up from reference TRBV19 and TRBJ2-2, is DGGITQSPKYLFRKEGQNVTLSCEQNLNHDAMYWYRQDPGQGLRLIYYSQIVNDFQKGDIAEGYSVSREKKESFPLTVTSAQKNPTAFYLCASSTTVNTGELFFGEGSRLTVL.

On this clone: The sample has other DNA sequences that encode this CDR3 too. CDR3 coding DNA: TGTGCCAGCAGCCTAAACAGGGGGGAAACAGATACGCAGTATTTT. Translating gives CASSLNRGETDTQYF. This chain joins TRBV7-3 and TRBJ2-3; 8 bases are a match to TRBD1. This CDR3 has 15 residues. Germline lookup yields CDR1 SGHTA and CDR2 FQGTGA. The ends lost 5 bases at V and 3 bases at J; junction bases unmatched: 7.

The chain links TRBV5-1 to TRBJ2-2; perhaps TRBD2 as D (6 bases). CDR1 SGHRS and CDR2 YFSETQ come from the germline V gene. Trimming pared 6 bases from V and 4 bases from J, leaving 13 bases between. CDR3 size: 14 residues. The CDR3 bases are TGCGCCAGCATGGAGGGGCGAGGCACCGGGGAGCTGTTTTTT. It codes for CASMEGRGTGELFF.

In DNA form, the CDR3 reads TGTGCCAGCAGCTTACTAGTAACGGCAGGGCACACTGAAGCTTTCTTT. Translating gives CASSLLVTAGHTEAFF. The gene calls are TRBV7-3 and TRBJ1-1, with D possibly being TRBD1 (5 bases). The CDR3 sequence is 16 residues long. V lost 2 bases, J lost 3 bases, and 16 bases lay in between. Germline CDR1 SGHTA, CDR2 FQGTGA.

This chain links TRBV5-1 with TRBJ1-1; weak D call: TRBD1 (6 bases). The CDR3 is made up of 15 amino acids. Trimming pared 2 bases from V and 1 base from J, leaving 12 bases between. CDR1 is SGHRS, CDR2 YFSETQ, per germline. As DNA, the CDR3 is TGCGCCAGCAGCTTAACCGGGACAAAGAACACTGAAGCTTTCTTT. Translation: CASSLTGTKNTEAFF.

The V call is TRBV20-1, the J call TRBJ1-2, with 9 positions matching TRBD1. CDR3 size: 15 residues. Germline V gene lookup returns CDR1 DFQATT and CDR2 SNEGSKA (reference sequence). The V segment lost 3 bases and the J segment 7 bases; nucleotides outside the gene matches: 12. CDR3 bases: TGCAGTGCTAGTGGGGACAGGGAAGAGGTCGGTGGCTACACCTTC. Protein sequence: CSASGDREEVGGYTF.

Written as DNA, the CDR3 is TGTGCCACCAGCACTTGGGAGGGCGGAAATGAAAAACTGTTTTTT. Translation: CATSTWEGGNEKLFF. V and J are TRBV15 and TRBJ1-4; no reliable D call. CDR3 length: 15 amino acids. V was clipped by 4 bases and J by 5 bases, with 14 bases between them. Germline CDR1 and CDR2: LNHNV and YYDKDF (reference sequence).

V usage is TRBV6-2 or TRBV6-3 and J usage is TRBJ2-1; 7 bases map to TRBD1. The ends lost 5 bases at V and 1 base at J; junction bases unmatched: 8. Germline lookup yields CDR1 MNHEY and CDR2 SVGEGT. This CDR3 contains 16 residues. The CDR3 region has the DNA TGTGCCAGCAGTATAGACCGGGACAGATCCTACAATGAGCAGTTCTTC. As protein: CASSIDRDRSYNEQFF.

The chain joins TRBV6-5 to TRBJ2-5, with 7 bases matching TRBD1. J gave up 1 base and V 7 bases, and 9 bases lay outside the gene matches. The CDR3 is 15 amino acids. In germline, CDR1 is MNHEY, CDR2 SVGAGI. The CDR3 nucleotides are TGTGCCAGCACTATGGGGCGGACAGGCCAAGAGACCCAGTACTTC. This codes for CASTMGRTGQETQYF.

The rearrangement links TRBV6-5 to TRBJ2-7; D is perhaps TRBD1 (6 bases). V was cut by 5 bases and J by 9 bases, with 11 bases left in between. The germline gives CDR1 MNHEY, CDR2 SVGAGI. The CDR3 is made up of 11 amino acids. The CDR3: CASSKGVWQYF. CDR3 nucleotide sequence: TGTGCCAGCAGTAAGGGGGTCTGGCAGTACTTC.

Of note for this clone: Other DNA variants within this sample encode the same CDR3. The chain recombines TRBV5-8 with TRBJ1-1; D is undetermined. With 4 bases removed from V and 1 base from J, the gap between germline ends came to 8 bases. This CDR3 spans 13 amino acids. Germline V gene sequence: CDR1 SGHTS, CDR2 YDEGEE. This CDR3 is CASSLSKNTEAFF. In DNA, the CDR3 is TGTGCCAGCAGCCTATCCAAGAACACTGAAGCTTTCTTT.